This TCR beta chain was captured in a study of T cell responses to AZD1222 COVID-19 vaccine. This table comes from immunoSEQ multiplex PCR, and its TCRdb copy is limited to in-frame clones, with some not included. The table lists around 96,000 clones, 90% to 95% of them singletons. A word on this clone: Its antigen is not identified.

Analyses pooled second doses at about 4 or about 12 weeks. Points from the study as a whole: Along spike, vaccine-associated CD4 TCRs were found throughout, with dominance at 160-218 and 743-854. Nearly half of spike-specific TCRs reportedly target variant regions that are unmutated in the B.1.351 and B.1.1.7 variants.

In germline, CDR1 is SGHRS, CDR2 YFSETQ. The CDR3 runs to 15 residues. V shed 5 bases and J shed 4 bases, with 19 bases lying between them. This sequence joins TRBV5-1 and TRBJ2-7, with D possibly being TRBD1 (5 bases). This TCR came from an adult who received the AZD1222 COVID-19 vaccine. Sample: peripheral blood, taken 28 days after the second AZD1222 dose. CDR3 sequence (DNA): TGCGCCAGCAGGTTTGATACTACCCAGGGATACGAGCAGTACTTC. It yields the protein CASRFDTTQGYEQYF.